The clone carrying this T cell receptor beta chain was detected a few times. Its antigen remains unknown. The Oncomine TCR Beta short-read assay was applied to DNA of cultured CD4+ T cells. TCRdb recomputed calls from the PCR reads with MiXCR, one row per CDR3 protein. The data hold thousands of distinct CDR3 sequences, with 70% to 75% observed a single time. The record originates from a study of vaccination and CD4 T cells after COVID-19. CDR3 length: 15 residues. The germline V gene encodes CDR1 DFQATT and CDR2 SNEGSKA (reference sequence). With 0 bases clipped from V and 5 bases from J, the junction kept 7 bases outside the gene matches. Treatment of the sample: roughly ten-day PBMC culture with coronavirus spike peptide pools or control peptides (ViraFEST assay).

The sequenced sample was CD4+ T cells from blood, cultured in vitro. This receptor was taken from a human donor who had recovered from COVID-19. The rearrangement joins TRBV20-1 to TRBJ2-7, with 10 bases fitting TRBD2. DNA of the CDR3: TGCAGTGCTAGAGATTTAAGGCTAGCGGGAGACGAGCAGTACTTC. Translated, it gives CSARDLRLAGDEQYF.